What follows are 6 T cell receptor beta chains derived from one specimen sequenced in a study of brain T cells in children with intractable seizures. Sequenced by immunoSEQ multiplex PCR; TCRdb stores in-frame clones only, minus some. The sample gives hundreds of thousands of clones, roughly 92% of which show up once; around 6% is in the top ten. Indicated time point: blood from clinic visit 5 months post-surgery; TSC patient then seizure free. The sample consisted of peripheral blood, taken roughly 5 months after surgery. These receptors all stem from a boy younger than two with tuberous sclerosis and intractable seizures.

The chain employs TRBV2 and TRBJ2-3; TRBD1 matches 7 bases. Germline V gene sequence: CDR1 SNHLY, CDR2 FYNNEI. The CDR3 consists of 14 residues. V was clipped by 8 bases and J by 2 bases; unmatched bases: 7. The DNA for the CDR3 is TGTGCCAGCGCCGAGGGGGCCTTCACAGATACGCAGTATTTT. It codes for CASAEGAFTDTQYF.

This clone appeared a single time. The chain carries TRBV5-8 and TRBJ1-6, with unresolved D. The germline V gene encodes CDR1 SGHTS and CDR2 YDEGEE. V lost 5 bases and J lost 5, with 8 bases in between. There are 13 residues in the CDR3. The CDR3 reads CASRPVNNSPLHF. In nucleotides, the CDR3 is TGTGCCAGCAGGCCAGTTAATAATTCACCCCTCCACTTT.

CDR3 nucleotides: TGTGCCAGCAGTTACGGGGGGACAGGGGGTCACGAGCAGTACTTC. The encoded protein is CASSYGGTGGHEQYF. The chain joins TRBV28 to TRBJ2-7, with 11 bases that match TRBD1. Trimming cost V 4 bases and J 5 bases; bases outside gene matches: 7. Germline CDR1 is MDHEN and CDR2 is SYDVKM. The CDR3 has 15 amino acids. Variable domain in full (rest from reference TRBV28 and TRBJ2-7): DVKVTQSSRYLVKRTGEKVFLECVQDMDHENMFWYRQDPGLGLRLIYFSYDVKMKEKGDIPEGYSVSREKKERFSLILESASTNQTSMYLCASSYGGTGGHEQYFGPGTRLTVT.

The rearrangement uses TRBV3-1 (or the pseudogene TRBV3-2) and TRBJ2-5, with D perhaps TRBD1 or TRBD2 (5 bases each). Per germline, CDR1 LGHDT and CDR2 YNNKEL (reference sequence). CDR3 length: 14 residues. V was shortened by 3 bases and J by 5 bases, with 13 bases between the two germline ends. The CDR3 spells CASSHSLGEETQYF. CDR3 DNA sequence: TGTGCCAGCAGCCACAGCTTAGGGGAGGAGACCCAGTACTTC.

This chain links TRBV27 with TRBJ1-1; the match to TRBD1 covers 9 bases. The CDR3 is made up of 16 amino acids. Germline CDR1 is MNHEY and CDR2 is SMNVEV (reference sequence). The ends lost 3 bases at V and 5 bases at J; junction bases unmatched: 10. The CDR3 here is CASSFLIGTGPTEAFF. CDR3 nucleotides: TGTGCCAGCAGTTTTTTGATAGGGACAGGGCCAACTGAAGCTTTCTTT.

This clone came up once. This chain joins TRBV20-1 and TRBJ1-2; tentatively, D is TRBD1 (6 bases). The V and J ends lost 3 bases and 8 bases respectively, with 10 bases between them. Per the germline V gene, CDR1 is DFQATT and CDR2 is SNEGSKA (reference sequence). The CDR3 runs 11 residues. CDR3 region: CSARTGRGYTF. The CDR3 DNA reads TGCAGTGCTAGGACAGGCCGGGGCTACACCTTC.